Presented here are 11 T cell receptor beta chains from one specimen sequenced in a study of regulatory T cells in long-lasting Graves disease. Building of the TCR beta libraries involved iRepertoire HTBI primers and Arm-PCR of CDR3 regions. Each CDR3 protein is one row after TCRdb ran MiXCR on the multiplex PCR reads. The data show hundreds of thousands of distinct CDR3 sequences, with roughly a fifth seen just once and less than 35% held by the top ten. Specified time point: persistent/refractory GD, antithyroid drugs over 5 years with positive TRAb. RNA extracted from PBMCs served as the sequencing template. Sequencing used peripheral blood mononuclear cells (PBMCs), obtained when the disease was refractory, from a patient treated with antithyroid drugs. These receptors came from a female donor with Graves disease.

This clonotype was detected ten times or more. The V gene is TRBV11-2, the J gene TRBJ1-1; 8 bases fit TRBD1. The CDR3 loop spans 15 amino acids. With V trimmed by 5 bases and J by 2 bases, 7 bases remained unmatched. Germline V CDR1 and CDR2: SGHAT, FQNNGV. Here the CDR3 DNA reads TGTGCCAGCAGCACTGGACAGGGTACAAACACTGAAGCTTTCTTT. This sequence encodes CASSTGQGTNTEAFF.

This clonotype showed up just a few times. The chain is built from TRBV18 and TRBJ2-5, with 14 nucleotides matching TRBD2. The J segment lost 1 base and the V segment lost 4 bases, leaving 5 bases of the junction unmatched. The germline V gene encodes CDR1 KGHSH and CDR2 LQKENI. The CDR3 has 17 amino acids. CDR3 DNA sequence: TGTGCCAGCTCACAAGGGACTAGCGGGAGCGGCCAAGAGACCCAGTACTTC. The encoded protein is CASSQGTSGSGQETQYF. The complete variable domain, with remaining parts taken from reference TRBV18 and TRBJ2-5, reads NAGVMQNPRHLVRRRGQEARLRCSPMKGHSHVYWYRQLPEEGLKFMVYLQKENIIDESGMPKERFSAEFPKEGPSILRIQQVVRGDSAAYFCASSQGTSGSGQETQYFGPGTRLLVL.

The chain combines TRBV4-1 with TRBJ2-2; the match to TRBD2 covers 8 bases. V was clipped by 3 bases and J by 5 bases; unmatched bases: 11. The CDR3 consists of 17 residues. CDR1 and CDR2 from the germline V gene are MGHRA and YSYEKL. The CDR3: CASSHLPGLGGTGELFF. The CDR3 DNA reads TGCGCCAGCAGCCACCTCCCGGGACTAGGAGGGACCGGGGAGCTGTTTTTT.

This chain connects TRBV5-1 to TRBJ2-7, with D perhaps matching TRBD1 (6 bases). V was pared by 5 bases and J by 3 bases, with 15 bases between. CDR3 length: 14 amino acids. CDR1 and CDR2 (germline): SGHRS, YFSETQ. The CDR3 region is CASRITGNNYEQYF. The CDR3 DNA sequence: TGCGCCAGCAGGATAACAGGGAATAACTACGAGCAGTACTTC.

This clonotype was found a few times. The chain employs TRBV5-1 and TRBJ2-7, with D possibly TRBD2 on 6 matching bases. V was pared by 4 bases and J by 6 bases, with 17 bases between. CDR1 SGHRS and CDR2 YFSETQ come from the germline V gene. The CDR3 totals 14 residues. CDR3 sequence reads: CASSERLGGGEQYF. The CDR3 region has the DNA TGCGCCAGCAGCGAAAGACTGGGAGGCGGCGAGCAGTACTTC.

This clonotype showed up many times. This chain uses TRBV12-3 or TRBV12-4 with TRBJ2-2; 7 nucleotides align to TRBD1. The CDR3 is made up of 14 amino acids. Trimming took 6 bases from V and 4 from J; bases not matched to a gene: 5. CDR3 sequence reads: CASRLDRATGELFF. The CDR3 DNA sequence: TGTGCCAGCAGACTCGACAGGGCCACCGGGGAGCTGTTTTTT.

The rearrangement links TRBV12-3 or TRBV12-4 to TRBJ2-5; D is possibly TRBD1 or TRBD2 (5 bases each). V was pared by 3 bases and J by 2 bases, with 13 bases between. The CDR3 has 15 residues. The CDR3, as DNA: TGTGCCAGCAGTTTGTCGGGGCCGATTCAAGAGACCCAGTACTTC. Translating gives CASSLSGPIQETQYF.

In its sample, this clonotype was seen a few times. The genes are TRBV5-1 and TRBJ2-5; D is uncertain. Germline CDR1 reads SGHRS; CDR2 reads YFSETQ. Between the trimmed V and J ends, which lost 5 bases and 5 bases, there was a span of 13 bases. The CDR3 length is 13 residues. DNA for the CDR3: TGCGCCAGCAGTGATCATAGCTTGGAGACCCAGTACTTC. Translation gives CASSDHSLETQYF. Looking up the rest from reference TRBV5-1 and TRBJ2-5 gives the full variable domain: KAGVTQTPRYLIKTRGQQVTLSCSPISGHRSVSWYQQTPGQGLQFLFEYFSETQRNKGNFPGRFSGRQFSNSRSEMNVSTLELGDSALYLCASSDHSLETQYFGPGTRLLVL.

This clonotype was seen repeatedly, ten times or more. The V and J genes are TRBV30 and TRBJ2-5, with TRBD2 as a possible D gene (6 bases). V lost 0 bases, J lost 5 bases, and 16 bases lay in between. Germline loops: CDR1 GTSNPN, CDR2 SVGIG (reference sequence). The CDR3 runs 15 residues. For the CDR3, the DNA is TGTGCCTGGAGTGTACGCCGGGGAGGTAGCGAGACCCAGTACTTC. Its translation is CAWSVRRGGSETQYF.

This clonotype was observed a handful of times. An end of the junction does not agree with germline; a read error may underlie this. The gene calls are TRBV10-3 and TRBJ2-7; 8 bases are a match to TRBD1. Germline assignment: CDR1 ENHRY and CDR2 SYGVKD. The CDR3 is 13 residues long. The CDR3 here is CATSSDRDNEQYF. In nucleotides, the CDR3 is TGTGCCACCAGTTCGGACAGGGACAACGAGCAGTACTTC.

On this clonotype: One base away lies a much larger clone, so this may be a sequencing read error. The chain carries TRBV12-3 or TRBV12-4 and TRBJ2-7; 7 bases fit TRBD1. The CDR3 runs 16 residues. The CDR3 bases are TGTGCCAGCAGTTTATCCCCTCAGACAGGGAAGTACGAGCAGTGCTTC. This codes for CASSLSPQTGKYEQCF.